Following are 9 T cell receptor beta chains from one sample sequenced in a study of Ad26.COV2.S vaccination and SARS-CoV-2 variants. Clones were sequenced by immunoSEQ multiplex PCR, and TCRdb holds only the in-frame ones, with some missing. The repertoire holds hundreds of thousands of clones, around 92% seen once, with approximately 1.5% in the top ten. Treatment indicated: some 20 received Ad26.COV2.S at low or high dose, single or two shots; about 5 received placebo; per-sample allocation not given. Samples analyzed were those drawn on day 63 after the first vaccine or placebo injection. Source: peripheral blood, taken in a trial of Ad26.COV2.S vaccine versus placebo. The receptors were sampled from a person between 18 and 59 years old who received the Ad26.COV2.S COVID-19 vaccine or a placebo.

This clone was recorded many times. The sample carries other DNA sequences with the same CDR3. The chain recombines TRBV6-5 with TRBJ2-7; 11 bases match TRBD1. With V trimmed by 5 bases and J by 2 bases, 2 bases remained unmatched. This CDR3 comprises 14 residues. Germline CDR1 reads MNHEY; CDR2 reads SVGAGI. Here the CDR3 DNA reads TGTGCCAGCAGTCCGGGACAGGGGGCCTACGAGCAGTACTTC. It is translated as CASSPGQGAYEQYF.

The chain couples TRBV4-2 to TRBJ2-3, with TRBD2 matching over 11 bases. Germline V gene lookup returns CDR1 LGHNA and CDR2 YNFKEQ. The CDR3 sequence is 17 residues long. With V trimmed by 0 bases and J by 3 bases, 5 bases remained unmatched. CDR3 in DNA: TGTGCCAGCAGCCAAGAAATACTAGCGGGGGAAACAGATACGCAGTATTTT. Amino acid sequence: CASSQEILAGETDTQYF.

V gene TRBV5-6 combines with J gene TRBJ1-5; 8 nucleotides align to TRBD1. The CDR3 spans 15 residues. V was pared by 1 base and J by 2 bases, with 2 bases of the junction left unmatched. CDR1 and CDR2 from the germline V gene are SGHDT and YYEEEE. CDR3 sequence: CASSLWDRRNQPQHF. For the CDR3, the DNA is TGTGCCAGCAGCTTGTGGGACAGGCGCAATCAGCCCCAGCATTTT. Complete variable domain (other parts from reference TRBV5-6 and TRBJ1-5): DAGVTQSPTHLIKTRGQQVTLRCSPKSGHDTVSWYQQALGQGPQFIFQYYEEEERQRGNFPDRFSGHQFPNYSSELNVNALLLGDSALYLCASSLWDRRNQPQHFGDGTRLSIL.

The DNA of the CDR3 is TGTGCCAGCTCAACGACGGTAAACACTGAAGCTTTCTTT. It is translated as CASSTTVNTEAFF. The chain combines TRBV18 with TRBJ1-1, with D uncertain. The CDR3 is 13 amino acids. CDR1 is KGHSH and CDR2 is LQKENI in the germline V gene. Trimming shortened V by 5 bases and J by 2 bases, and 9 bases separated the two germline ends.

J is TRBJ2-1 and V is TRBV9; 9 bases are shared with TRBD2. The V gene end was trimmed by 2 bases and the J gene end by 5 bases; junction bases not matched to a gene: 5. The V gene's germline CDR1 is SGDLS and CDR2 YYNGEE. This CDR3 is 15 amino acids long. This CDR3 is CASSVSSGVNNEQFF. DNA of the CDR3: TGTGCCAGCAGCGTCTCTAGCGGGGTCAACAATGAGCAGTTCTTC.

The chain links TRBV7-2 to TRBJ1-5; TRBD1 is a possible D gene (5 bases). Germline values: CDR1 SGHTA, CDR2 FQGNSA. The CDR3 runs 13 residues. Trimming left V 3 bases short and J 6 bases short, with 9 bases between. The CDR3 DNA is TGTGCCAGCAGCTTGGGGCTTGGTCAGCCCCAGCATTTT. It is translated as CASSLGLGQPQHF.

This chain uses TRBV18 with TRBJ2-1, with D perhaps TRBD1 or TRBD2 (5 bases each). CDR3 length: 16 amino acids. In germline, CDR1 is KGHSH, CDR2 LQKENI. Trimming took off 4 bases at V and 3 bases at J, with 16 bases between the two ends. CDR3 bases: TGTGCCAGCTCACGGGACGGAGTAGTCATCTACAATGAGCAGTTCTTC. This sequence encodes CASSRDGVVIYNEQFF.

V is TRBV6-5 and J is TRBJ2-3; 9 bases match TRBD1. The CDR3 loop spans 15 amino acids. CDR1 is MNHEY, CDR2 SVGAGI, per germline. Trimming took 1 base from V and 1 from J; bases not matched to a gene: 0. For the CDR3, the DNA is TGTGCCAGCAGTTACTGGGACAGGGGCACAGATACGCAGTATTTT. Translating it yields CASSYWDRGTDTQYF.

The V and J genes are TRBV7-2 and TRBJ2-3, with 8 positions matching TRBD2. Trimming removed 1 base from V and 5 bases from J; junction bases left unmatched: 8. CDR3 length: 16 residues. In germline, CDR1 is SGHTA, CDR2 FQGNSA. Here the CDR3 DNA reads TGTGCCAGCAGCTTAGTAGGAGCGGGAGTTGGAGATACGCAGTATTTT. This encodes CASSLVGAGVGDTQYF.